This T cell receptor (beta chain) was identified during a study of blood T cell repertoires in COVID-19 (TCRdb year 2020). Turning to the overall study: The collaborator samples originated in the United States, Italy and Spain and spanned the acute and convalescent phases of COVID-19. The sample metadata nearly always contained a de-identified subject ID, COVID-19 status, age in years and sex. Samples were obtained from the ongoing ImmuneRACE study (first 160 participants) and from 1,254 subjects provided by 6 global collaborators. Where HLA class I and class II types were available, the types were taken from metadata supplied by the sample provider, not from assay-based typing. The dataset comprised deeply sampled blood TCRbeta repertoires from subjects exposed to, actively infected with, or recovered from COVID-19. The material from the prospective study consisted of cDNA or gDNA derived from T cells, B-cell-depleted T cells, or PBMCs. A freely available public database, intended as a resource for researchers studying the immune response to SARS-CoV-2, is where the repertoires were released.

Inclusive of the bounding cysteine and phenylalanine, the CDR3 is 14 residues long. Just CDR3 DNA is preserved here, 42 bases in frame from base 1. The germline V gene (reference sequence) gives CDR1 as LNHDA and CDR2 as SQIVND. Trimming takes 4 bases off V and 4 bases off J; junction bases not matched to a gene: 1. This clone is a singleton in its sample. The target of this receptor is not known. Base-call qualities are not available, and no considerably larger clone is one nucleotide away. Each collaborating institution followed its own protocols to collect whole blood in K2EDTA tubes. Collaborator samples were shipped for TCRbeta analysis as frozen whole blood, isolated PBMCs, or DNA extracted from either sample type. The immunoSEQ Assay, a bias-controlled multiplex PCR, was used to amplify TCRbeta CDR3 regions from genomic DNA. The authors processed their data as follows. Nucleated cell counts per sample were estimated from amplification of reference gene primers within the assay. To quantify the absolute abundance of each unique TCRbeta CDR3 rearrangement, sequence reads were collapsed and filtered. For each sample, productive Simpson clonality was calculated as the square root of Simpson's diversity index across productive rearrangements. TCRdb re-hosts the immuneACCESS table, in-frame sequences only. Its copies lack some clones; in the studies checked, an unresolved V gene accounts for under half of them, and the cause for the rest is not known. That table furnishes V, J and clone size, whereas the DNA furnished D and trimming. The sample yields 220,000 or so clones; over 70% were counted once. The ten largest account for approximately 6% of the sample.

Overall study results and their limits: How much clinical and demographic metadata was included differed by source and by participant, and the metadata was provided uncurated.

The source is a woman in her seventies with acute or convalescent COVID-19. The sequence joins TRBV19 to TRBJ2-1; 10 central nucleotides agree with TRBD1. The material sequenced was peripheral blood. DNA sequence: TGTGCCAGTAGTAGGGACAGGGGATACAATGAGCAGTTCTTC. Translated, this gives CASSRDRGYNEQFF.